The next 19 T cell receptor beta chains were all read from a single sample in a study of CXCR3-negative and CXCR3-positive naive CD8 T cells. The libraries of TRB cDNA were prepared using 5' RACE with UMI labels. TCRdb reprocessed the 5' RACE reads; each CDR3 protein has one entry and no DNA is given. The table for this sample gives roughly 70,000 distinct CDR3 sequences. Sequencing used naive CXCR3- CD8+ T cells from blood. Subset here: CD45RO-CCR7+CD27+CD95- naive CD8+ T cells lacking CXCR3 (TNR3-). These receptors originate from a human donor in good health. Some clones in this sample may be carry-over from other donors' samples.

The chain employs TRBV4-3 and TRBJ2-3; TCRdb's D gene call, TRBD1, goes unchecked for lack of DNA. This CDR3 spans 16 amino acids. The germline CDR1 and CDR2 sequences are LGHNA and YSLEER. This CDR3 reads CASSQGSAGRTDTQYF.

This chain uses TRBV2 with TRBJ2-1; without DNA, the TCRdb call of TRBD2 cannot be checked. The CDR3 runs 16 residues. Germline-derived CDR1 and CDR2 are SNHLY and FYNNEI. The CDR3: CASSVQPERPRDEQFF.

The rearrangement uses TRBV10-3 and TRBJ1-2. The CDR3 totals 12 residues. Germline-derived CDR1 and CDR2 are ENHRY and SYGVKD. The CDR3 here is CAISFSVEGYTF.

This CDR3 is CASSMSGAYNEQFF. V gene TRBV19 combines with J gene TRBJ2-1; TCRdb picks TRBD1, but there is no DNA to check that call. CDR3 length: 14 amino acids. Per the germline V gene, CDR1 is LNHDA and CDR2 is SQIVND (reference sequence).

V and J are TRBV30 and TRBJ2-3; absent DNA, TCRdb's TRBD1 call cannot be checked. CDR3 size: 15 residues. From germline, CDR1 is GTSNPN and CDR2 SVGIG (reference sequence). CDR3 residues: CAWGGLLARADTQYF.

V and J are TRBV6-5 and TRBJ1-1. Germline V lookup: CDR1 MNHEY, CDR2 SVGAGI. The CDR3 sequence is 13 residues long. CDR3 region: CASSYFSAGVAFF.

The V gene is TRBV5-4, the J gene TRBJ1-1; TCRdb picks TRBD1, but there is no DNA to check that call. This CDR3 is built from 15 residues. The germline V gene encodes CDR1 SGHNT and CDR2 YYREEE (reference sequence). Here the CDR3 reads CASSLGTEGNTEAFF.

The chain has TRBV29-1 and TRBJ1-2; TCRdb's D gene call, TRBD1, goes unchecked for lack of DNA. The length of the CDR3 is 14 residues. CDR1 is SQVTM, CDR2 ANQGSEA, per germline. The CDR3 spells CSVPSGTGGYGYTF.

The chain joins TRBV29-1 to TRBJ2-3; TCRdb outputs TRBD1, but without DNA this stays unchecked. This CDR3 region has 12 residues. Germline assignment: CDR1 SQVTM and CDR2 ANQGSEA. The CDR3 here is CSVVRESDTQYF.

This sequence joins TRBV7-9 and TRBJ2-6; TCRdb's D call of TRBD1 is untestable without DNA. The length of the CDR3 is 16 residues. Germline loops: CDR1 SEHNR, CDR2 FQNEAQ (reference sequence). The CDR3 loop reads CASSAHGASGANVLTF.

The chain links TRBV10-3 to TRBJ1-2; the D call of TRBD1 rests on TCRdb alone, since no DNA is present to check it. Germline V gene lookup returns CDR1 ENHRY and CDR2 SYGVKD. This CDR3 is 14 amino acids long. CDR3 loop: CAISEEQGVRGYTF.

J is TRBJ2-5 and V is TRBV7-6; absent DNA, TCRdb's TRBD1 call cannot be checked. CDR1 is SGHVS, CDR2 FNYEAQ, per germline. The length of the CDR3 is 15 residues. CDR3 region: CASSSTGGEVETQYF.

The V call is TRBV7-6, the J call TRBJ2-1; TCRdb calls TRBD1, which cannot be checked without DNA. This CDR3 region has 18 residues. CDR1 and CDR2 (germline): SGHVS, FNYEAQ. This CDR3 reads CASSPIPSRGSPYNEQFF. The full variable domain, with the rest looked up from reference TRBV7-6 and TRBJ2-1, is GAGVSQSPRYKVTKRGQDVALRCDPISGHVSLYWYRQALGQGPEFLTYFNYEAQQDKSGLPNDRFSAERPEGSISTLTIQRTEQRDSAMYRCASSPIPSRGSPYNEQFFGPGTRLTVL.

This sequence joins TRBV7-6 and TRBJ2-1; TCRdb designates TRBD2, a call that cannot be tested without DNA. The CDR3 totals 13 residues. Germline values: CDR1 SGHVS, CDR2 FNYEAQ. CDR3 region: CASSSGRYDEQFF.

The rearrangement joins TRBV10-3 to TRBJ1-1. The CDR3 covers 12 residues. Germline assignment: CDR1 ENHRY and CDR2 SYGVKD. CDR3 amino acids: CAISERLTEAFF.

This chain uses TRBV27 with TRBJ2-7; the TCRdb call, TRBD2, lacks DNA for checking. The CDR3 consists of 15 residues. Germline CDR1 and CDR2: MNHEY and SMNVEV (reference sequence). CDR3 sequence: CASSLKGTSGYEQYF.

The chain couples TRBV4-1 to TRBJ1-2. From germline, CDR1 is MGHRA and CDR2 YSYEKL. The CDR3 consists of 16 residues. CDR3 region: CASSQAGRVGGDGYTF.

The V gene is TRBV5-5, the J gene TRBJ1-2; TCRdb proposes TRBD1, but this gene call is untestable without DNA. The length of the CDR3 is 15 residues. The germline V gene has CDR1 SGHKS and CDR2 YYEKEE (reference sequence). The CDR3 here is CASSLYRTTNYGYTF.

The J gene is TRBJ2-1, the V gene TRBV18; TCRdb lists TRBD1, though no DNA is available to test this call. Per the germline V gene, CDR1 is KGHSH and CDR2 is LQKENI. The CDR3 length is 14 residues. The CDR3 sequence is CASSPGQGSNEQFF. Complete variable domain (other parts from reference TRBV18 and TRBJ2-1): NAGVMQNPRHLVRRRGQEARLRCSPMKGHSHVYWYRQLPEEGLKFMVYLQKENIIDESGMPKERFSAEFPKEGPSILRIQQVVRGDSAAYFCASSPGQGSNEQFFGPGTRLTVL.